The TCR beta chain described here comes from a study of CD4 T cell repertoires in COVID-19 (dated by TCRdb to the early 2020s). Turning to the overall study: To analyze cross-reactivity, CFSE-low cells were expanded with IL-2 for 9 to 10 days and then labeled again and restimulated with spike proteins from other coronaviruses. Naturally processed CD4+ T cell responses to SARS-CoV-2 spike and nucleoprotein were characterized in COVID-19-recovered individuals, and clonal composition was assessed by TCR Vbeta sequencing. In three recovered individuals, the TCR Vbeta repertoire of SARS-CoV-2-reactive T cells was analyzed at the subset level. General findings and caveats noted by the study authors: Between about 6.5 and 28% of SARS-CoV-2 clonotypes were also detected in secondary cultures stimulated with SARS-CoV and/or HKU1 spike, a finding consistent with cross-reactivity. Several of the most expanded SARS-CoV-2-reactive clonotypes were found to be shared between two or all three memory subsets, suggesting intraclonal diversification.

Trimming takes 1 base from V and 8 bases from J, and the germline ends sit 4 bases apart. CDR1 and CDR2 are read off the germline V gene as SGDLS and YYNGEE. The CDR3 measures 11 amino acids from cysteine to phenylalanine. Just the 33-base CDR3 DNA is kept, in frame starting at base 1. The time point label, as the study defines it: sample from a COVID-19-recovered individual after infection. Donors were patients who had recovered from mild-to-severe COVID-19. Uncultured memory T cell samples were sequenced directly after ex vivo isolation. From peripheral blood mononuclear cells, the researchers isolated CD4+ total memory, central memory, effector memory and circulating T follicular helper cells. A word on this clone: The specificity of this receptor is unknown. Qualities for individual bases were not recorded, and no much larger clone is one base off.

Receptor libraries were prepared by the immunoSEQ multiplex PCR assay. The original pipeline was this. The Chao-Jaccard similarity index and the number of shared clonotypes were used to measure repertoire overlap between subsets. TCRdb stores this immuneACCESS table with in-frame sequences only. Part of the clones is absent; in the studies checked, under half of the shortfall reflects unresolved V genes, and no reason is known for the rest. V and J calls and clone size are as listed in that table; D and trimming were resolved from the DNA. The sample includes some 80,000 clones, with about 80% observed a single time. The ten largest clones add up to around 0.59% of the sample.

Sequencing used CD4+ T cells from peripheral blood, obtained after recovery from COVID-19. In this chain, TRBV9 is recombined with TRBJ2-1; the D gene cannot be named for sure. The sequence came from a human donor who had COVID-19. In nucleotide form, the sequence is TGTGCCAGCAGCGTATATGATGAGCAGTTCTTC. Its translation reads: CASSVYDEQFF.